This T cell receptor (beta chain) was captured by sequencing in a study of monozygotic twins with inflammatory bowel disease. After re-calling the 5' RACE reads, TCRdb lists one entry per CDR3 protein, DNA absent. The repertoire table contains 420,000 or so distinct CDR3 sequences. Looked up from germline, CDR1 is WNHNN and CDR2 is SYGVQD (reference sequence). The CDR3 has 13 amino acids. Sequences were obtained from blood. The sequence was collected from a human donor with ulcerative colitis or Crohn's disease, or a healthy co-twin of an affected twin (not recorded which). The V and J genes are TRBV10-1 and TRBJ1-2; TCRdb names TRBD1, which stays unverified in the absence of DNA. This CDR3 is CASSETRDRGITF.